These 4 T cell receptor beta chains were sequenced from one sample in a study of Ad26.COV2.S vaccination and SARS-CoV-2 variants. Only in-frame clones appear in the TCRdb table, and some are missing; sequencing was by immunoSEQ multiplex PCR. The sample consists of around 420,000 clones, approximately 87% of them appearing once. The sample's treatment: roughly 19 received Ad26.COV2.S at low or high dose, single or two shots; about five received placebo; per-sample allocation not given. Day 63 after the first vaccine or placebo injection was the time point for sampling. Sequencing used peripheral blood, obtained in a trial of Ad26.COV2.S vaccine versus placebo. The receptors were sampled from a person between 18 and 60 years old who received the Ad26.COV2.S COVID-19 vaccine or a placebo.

CDR3 loop: CASSESGAGDTQYF. The CDR3 nucleotides read TGTGCCAGCAGTGAATCAGGGGCTGGAGATACGCAGTATTTT. The V call is TRBV25-1, the J call TRBJ2-3; D perhaps matches TRBD1 (6 bases). V was trimmed by 1 base and J by 5 bases, leaving 10 bases between them. CDR1 and CDR2 from the germline V gene are MGHDK and SYGVNS. The CDR3 runs to 14 residues.

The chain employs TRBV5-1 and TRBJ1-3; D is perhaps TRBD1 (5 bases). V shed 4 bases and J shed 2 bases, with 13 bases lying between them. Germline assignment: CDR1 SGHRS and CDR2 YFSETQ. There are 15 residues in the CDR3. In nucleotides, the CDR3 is TGCGCCAGCAGCCCCCTCAGGGCGGCTGGAAACACCATATATTTT. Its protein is CASSPLRAAGNTIYF.

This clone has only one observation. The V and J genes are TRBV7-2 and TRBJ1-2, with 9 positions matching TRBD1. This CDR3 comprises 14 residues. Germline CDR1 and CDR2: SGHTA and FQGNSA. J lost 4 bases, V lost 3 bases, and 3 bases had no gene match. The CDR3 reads CASSFSGQGYGYTF. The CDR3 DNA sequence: TGTGCCAGCAGCTTTTCGGGACAGGGCTATGGCTACACCTTC.

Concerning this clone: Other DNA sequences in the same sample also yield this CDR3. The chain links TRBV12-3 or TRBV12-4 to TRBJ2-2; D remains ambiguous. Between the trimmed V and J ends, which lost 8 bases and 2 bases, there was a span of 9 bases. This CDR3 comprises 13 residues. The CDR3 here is CASAVTNTGELFF. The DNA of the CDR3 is TGTGCCAGCGCGGTCACAAACACCGGGGAGCTGTTTTTT.